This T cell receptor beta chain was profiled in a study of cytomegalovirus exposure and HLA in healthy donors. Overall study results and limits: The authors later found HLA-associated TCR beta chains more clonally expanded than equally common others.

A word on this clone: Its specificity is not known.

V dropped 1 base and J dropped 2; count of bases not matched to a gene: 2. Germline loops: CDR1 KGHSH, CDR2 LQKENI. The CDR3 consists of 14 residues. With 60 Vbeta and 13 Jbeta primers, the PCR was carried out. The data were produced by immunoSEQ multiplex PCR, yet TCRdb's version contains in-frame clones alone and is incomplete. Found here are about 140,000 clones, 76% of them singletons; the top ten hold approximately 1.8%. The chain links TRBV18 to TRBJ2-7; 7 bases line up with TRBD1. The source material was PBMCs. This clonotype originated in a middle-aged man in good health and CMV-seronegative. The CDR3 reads CASSPQGATYEQYF. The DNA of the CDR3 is TGTGCCAGCTCACCACAGGGGGCTACCTACGAGCAGTACTTC.